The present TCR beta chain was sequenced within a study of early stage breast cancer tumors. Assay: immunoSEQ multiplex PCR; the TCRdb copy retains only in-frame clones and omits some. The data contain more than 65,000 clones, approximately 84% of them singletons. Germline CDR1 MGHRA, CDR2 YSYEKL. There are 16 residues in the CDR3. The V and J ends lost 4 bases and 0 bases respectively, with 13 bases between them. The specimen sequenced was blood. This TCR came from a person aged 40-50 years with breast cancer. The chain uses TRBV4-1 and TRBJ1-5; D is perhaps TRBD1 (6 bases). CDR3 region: CASSRGGGISNQPQHF. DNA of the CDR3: TGCGCCAGCAGCCGAGGGGGGGGGATTAGCAATCAGCCCCAGCATTTT.